This T cell receptor (beta chain) emerged from a study of OX40 agonist ivuxolimab in advanced cancers. With regard to the full study: Ivuxolimab was a fully human IgG2 agonistic monoclonal antibody targeting the costimulatory receptor OX40 (CD134). Intravenous ivuxolimab was administered to patients every 2 weeks at six dose levels: 0.01, 0.1, 0.3, 1.5, 3 and 10 mg/kg. Of the 50 to 55 dose-escalation patients, hepatocellular carcinoma was present in approximately 20, melanoma in roughly 15, renal cell carcinoma in 9 and head and neck cancer in 9. In the dose-escalation cohort, 82.7% of patients were male, and the mean age was about 55 years, with a range of about 23 to 85. Patients were allowed to have had prior anti-PD-1, anti-PD-L1 or anti-CTLA-4 therapy, and 40% of the dose-escalation patients had been treated with checkpoint inhibitors. Partial responses occurred in three dose-escalation patients: two with cutaneous melanoma and one with hepatocellular carcinoma. The purpose of peripheral TCRbeta sequencing was to test whether ivuxolimab changed TCR sequence diversity and led to clonal T-cell expansion. The monotherapy dose-escalation portion (N = 52 patients) of the phase I ivuxolimab trial is reported in the paper.

As regards this clone: Its antigen target is currently unknown. It has no much larger one-base neighbor in the sample; base qualities were not kept.

To sequence the TCRbeta CDR3 region, genomic DNA was isolated from the sorted cells. The immunoSEQ Assay was used for sequencing of TCRbeta CDR3 regions. TCRdb re-hosts the immuneACCESS table, in-frame sequences only. Its copies lack some clones; in the studies checked, an unresolved V gene accounts for under half of them, and the cause for the rest is not known. The sample includes tens of thousands of clones, with 91% observed a single time. The ten largest account for 1.5% to 2% of the sample. V and J are truncated by 2 bases and 0 bases respectively, leaving an intervening sequence of 11 bases. The CDR3 sequence holds 15 residues, the cysteine and phenylalanine included. Of the read, only the CDR3 DNA is kept; its 45 bases are in frame from base 1. Per the germline V gene (reference sequence), SGHKS is the CDR1 and YYEKEE is the CDR2. The full study reports these points: In the 0.1-3.0 mg/kg groups, partial responders were among the patients with the lowest normalized peripheral clonal expansion, particularly in CD8+ T cells. After ivuxolimab, more expanded clones were found on average in CD8+ T cells than in CD4+ T cells. Low levels of normalized T-cell clonal expansion were also shown by some nonresponding patients. At doses from 0.1 to 3.0 mg/kg, clonal expansion was seen in both CD4+ and CD8+ blood T cells between baseline and week 6. Antigen specificity was not determined for the clonally expanded peripheral T cells.

The trial excluded patients who had a history of autoimmune disease or were on systemic immunosuppression. In every dose cohort, peripheral blood was drawn for TCR sequencing at baseline, cycle 4 day 1, and cycle 7 day 1. Samples came from an open-label, multicenter, first-in-human phase I dose-escalation trial of ivuxolimab. The trial enrolled adults with locally advanced or metastatic head and neck squamous cell, hepatocellular, melanoma or renal cell carcinoma. Before TCR sequencing, CD4+ T cells and CD8+ T cells from peripheral blood were sorted into separate populations. The sequence was obtained from an adult with an advanced solid tumor such as melanoma, head and neck, liver or kidney cancer. The chain is assembled from TRBV5-5 and TRBJ1-1; D gene: possibly TRBD1, on 5 matching bases. Sequenced here: CD4+ or CD8+ T cells sorted from blood, sampled in a trial of the OX40 agonist ivuxolimab. The sequenced DNA is TGTGCCAGCAGCTTAATAAGGGGAGTGAACACTGAAGCTTTCTTT. The encoded protein is CASSLIRGVNTEAFF.